This T cell receptor beta chain was retrieved from a study of T cell responses to AZD1222 COVID-19 vaccine. Overall study findings and caveats: Breadth and depth of Spike-specific TCRs rose after two AZD1222 doses. Spike was spanned by vaccine-associated CD4 TCRs, with dominance at 160-218 and 743-854. Within unmutated variant regions lay the reported targets of nearly half of spike-specific TCRs.

The assay was immunoSEQ multiplex PCR, and TCRdb's table has in-frame clones only and misses some. The repertoire holds 95,000 to 150,000 clones, with approximately 86% as singletons. In regard to this clone: Its antigen is undetermined.

The CDR3 loop spans 16 amino acids. Per germline, CDR1 SGHTA and CDR2 FQGNSA. The J segment lost 5 bases and the V segment lost 5 bases, leaving 8 bases of the junction unmatched. Second-dose schedules of about 4 or about 12 weeks were combined. The V and J genes are TRBV7-2 and TRBJ2-3; 12 bases map to TRBD2. The TCR comes from an adult who received the AZD1222 COVID-19 vaccine. This material consisted of peripheral blood, taken 28 days after the second AZD1222 dose. CDR3 nucleotides: TGTGCCAGCAGCGCGAGGACTAGCGGGGTTTTAGATACGCAGTATTTT. Amino acid sequence: CASSARTSGVLDTQYF.